Listed here are 10 T cell receptor beta chains from one sample, sequenced in a study of vaccination effects on CD4 cells after COVID-19. Libraries were prepared by immunoSEQ multiplex PCR; TCRdb keeps only in-frame clonotypes and omits some of them. This table holds 20,000 to 25,000 clones, roughly two thirds found once. Before sequencing took place, the ViraFEST assay used viral peptide pools to expand antigen-specific CD4+ T cells. Having been cultured for around nine days, the cells underwent CD4+ T cell isolation. According to the study, vaccine recipients showed no prior SARS-CoV-2 infection and negative nucleocapsid antibodies. These receptors have no known antigen. Here the sequenced sample was CD4+ T cells from PBMCs cultured with HCoV-NL63 spike peptides, taken before COVID-19 vaccination. All receptors derive from a human donor who received a COVID-19 vaccine.

The rearrangement joins TRBV3-1 (or the pseudogene TRBV3-2) to TRBJ2-2, with 14 positions matching TRBD2. V shed 0 bases, J shed 4 bases, and the junction held 13 bases outside the gene matches. The germline gives CDR1 LGHDT, CDR2 YNNKEL (reference sequence). The CDR3 has 21 amino acids. CDR3 sequence: CASSQEASGTSGGIFTGELFF. The CDR3 DNA reads as TGTGCCAGCAGCCAAGAAGCCTCGGGGACTAGCGGGGGTATATTCACCGGGGAGCTGTTTTTT.

This rearrangement joins TRBV19 to TRBJ2-2; TRBD2 matches at 12 bases. This CDR3 has 16 amino acids. Germline CDR1 LNHDA, CDR2 SQIVND (reference sequence). With 2 bases clipped from V and 6 bases from J, the junction kept 4 bases outside the gene matches. The CDR3 protein is CASSISSGRVPGELFF. In DNA, the CDR3 is TGTGCCAGTAGTATATCTAGCGGGAGGGTACCCGGGGAGCTGTTTTTT.

The V call is TRBV3-1 (or the pseudogene TRBV3-2), the J call TRBJ1-1; 9 positions match TRBD1. There are 14 residues in the CDR3. Per the germline V gene, CDR1 is LGHDT and CDR2 is YNNKEL (reference sequence). Trimming took 4 bases from V and 3 from J; bases not matched to a gene: 3. For the CDR3, the DNA is TGTGCCAGCAGCCGCTGGACAGGGGACACTGAAGCTTTCTTT. Translating gives CASSRWTGDTEAFF.

The chain couples TRBV4-2 to TRBJ2-3; 7 positions match TRBD2. The CDR3 length is 16 residues. The V gene end was trimmed by 1 base and the J gene end by 4 bases; junction bases not matched to a gene: 8. Germline V gives CDR1 LGHNA, CDR2 YNFKEQ. CDR3 loop: CASSQGEGASSDTQYF. The CDR3 DNA reads TGTGCCAGCAGCCAAGGGGAGGGAGCGAGTTCAGATACGCAGTATTTT.

V usage is TRBV14 and J usage is TRBJ2-1, with a possible D match to TRBD2 (5 bases). From germline, CDR1 is SGHDN and CDR2 FVKESK. The germline V and J ends were trimmed by 0 bases and 9 bases, with 9 bases remaining between them. The CDR3 covers 13 residues. The CDR3 nucleotides read TGTGCCAGCAGCCAAGATGTTCGGGGTGAGCAGTTCTTC. Amino acids: CASSQDVRGEQFF.

The chain carries TRBV6-5 and TRBJ2-6; D call uncertain. V lost 2 bases and J lost 1, with 9 bases in between. The CDR3 consists of 16 residues. Germline assignment: CDR1 MNHEY and CDR2 SVGAGI. The CDR3 reads CASSYDGSSGANVLTF. CDR3 DNA: TGTGCCAGCAGTTACGACGGGTCTTCTGGGGCCAACGTCCTGACTTTC.

This chain uses TRBV30 with TRBJ2-5; D remains unclear. Germline V CDR1 and CDR2: GTSNPN, SVGIG (reference sequence). This CDR3 has 12 amino acids. The V end lost 5 bases, the J end lost 4 bases, and 11 bases lay between the germline ends. The chain's CDR3 is CAWAVVSETQYF. The CDR3 bases are TGTGCCTGGGCGGTGGTATCAGAGACCCAGTACTTC.

This chain uses TRBV2 with TRBJ2-7, with D unclear. Trimming stripped 4 bases from V and 4 bases from J, with 5 bases between. Germline V gene data show CDR1 as SNHLY and CDR2 as FYNNEI. There are 11 residues in the CDR3. DNA of the CDR3: TGTGCCAGCAGTGCCAGGTACGAGCAGTACTTC. Its translation is CASSARYEQYF. The full variable domain, in which reference TRBV2 and TRBJ2-7 provide the parts outside the CDR3, is EPEVTQTPSHQVTQMGQEVILRCVPISNHLYFYWYRQILGQKVEFLVSFYNNEISEKSEIFDDQFSVERPDGSNFTLKIRSTKLEDSAMYFCASSARYEQYFGPGTRLTVT.

This clone showed up just a few times. The J gene is TRBJ1-5, the V gene TRBV12-3 or TRBV12-4; D remains ambiguous. This CDR3 comprises 13 residues. Trimming took off 3 bases at V and 5 bases at J, with 8 bases between the two ends. The CDR3 is CASSLRSYQPQHF. CDR3 sequence (DNA): TGTGCCAGCAGTTTGAGGTCTTATCAGCCCCAGCATTTT.

The gene calls are TRBV12-3 or TRBV12-4 and TRBJ2-7; no reliable D call. This CDR3 contains 12 residues. Trimming took 5 bases from V and 3 from J, leaving 8 bases between them. The CDR3, as DNA: TGTGCCAGCAGTCCACCGAACTACGAGCAGTACTTC. This translates into CASSPPNYEQYF.